This entry describes one T cell receptor beta chain. Its antigen is undetermined. This sample includes further DNA sequences coding for the same CDR3. The V end lost 0 bases, the J end lost 5 bases, and 7 bases lay between the germline ends. Germline CDR1 SGHTA, CDR2 FQGNSA. CDR3 length: 13 residues. This sample stems from a study of shared clonotypes between healthy human individuals. Donors were healthy HIV-negative adults without recent acute infections or vaccinations. Each subset's genomic DNA was shared equally among a number of immunoSEQ plates. This table comes from immunoSEQ multiplex PCR, and its TCRdb copy is limited to in-frame clones, with some not included. Of millions of clones in the sample, just over 90% are singletons; the top ten hold around 0.14%. Broader study findings: The naive CD4 repertoires of a few donors were compared, and approximately 4.7% of clonotypes were shared. The four-donor shared clonotypes exceeded non-shared clonotypes in generation probability, with non-shared ones scoring lower.

The sequenced sample was naive CD4+ T cells sorted from blood. Regarding subset: CD45RA+ positively selected. V gene TRBV7-2 combines with J gene TRBJ2-5; D gene ambiguous. The receptor was derived from a man between 18 and 35 years old in good health. The CDR3 DNA sequence: TGTGCCAGCAGCTTAGCGGTAGGGGAGACCCAGTACTTC. As protein: CASSLAVGETQYF.